This T cell receptor beta chain was obtained from a study of cytotoxic CD8 clonotypes in ibrutinib-treated CLL. Study in general: The patient breakdown showed approximately 11 relapsed/refractory and some 14 treatment-naive cases, with under 18 IGHV unmutated. Patients attained 25 or so partial and 2 complete responses; at median about 74 months, approximately 15 remained remitted while around twelve progressed.

Libraries were prepared by immunoSEQ multiplex PCR; TCRdb keeps only in-frame clonotypes and omits some of them. This sample has about 300,000 clones, with approximately 79% found just once. Germline V gives CDR1 SGHTA, CDR2 FQGTGA. Trimming cost V 5 bases and J 6 bases; bases outside gene matches: 3. This CDR3 comprises 14 residues. The V gene is TRBV7-3, the J gene TRBJ1-6; TRBD1 agrees at 8 bases. The receptor was isolated from a human donor with chronic lymphocytic leukemia. The sequencing here drew on PBMCs, taken at disease progression, from a patient treated with ibrutinib. For the CDR3, the DNA is TGTGCCAGCAGCCGTGGACAGGGTAATTCACCCCTCCACTTT. Translating gives CASSRGQGNSPLHF.